The 3 T cell receptor beta chains below were found in one sample sequenced in a study of T cell responses to AZD1222 COVID-19 vaccine. Libraries were prepared by immunoSEQ multiplex PCR; TCRdb keeps only in-frame clonotypes and omits some of them. The data contain some 150,000 clones, about 85% of them singletons. Sequenced material: peripheral blood, taken on day 0 of AZD1222 vaccination. The receptors stem from an adult in good health.

The chain joins TRBV6-5 to TRBJ1-3; D is ambiguous. The ends were cut back, 6 bases at V and 4 bases at J, with 7 bases in the middle. CDR1 is MNHEY and CDR2 is SVGAGI in the germline V gene. This CDR3 comprises 12 residues. CDR3 residues: CASRLFGNTIYF. The DNA for the CDR3 is TGTGCCAGCAGGCTTTTCGGAAACACCATATATTTT.

The chain employs TRBV20-1 and TRBJ1-1; tentatively, D is TRBD1 (6 bases). Germline-derived CDR1 and CDR2 are DFQATT and SNEGSKA (reference sequence). V was pared by 2 bases and J by 11 bases, with 12 bases between. The CDR3 totals 11 residues. The CDR3: CSARLGQGAFF. The DNA of the CDR3 is TGCAGTGCTAGATTGGGACAAGGGGCTTTCTTT.

This chain links TRBV7-2 with TRBJ2-1; no clear D gene. V was shortened by 4 bases and J by 0 bases, with 19 bases between the two germline ends. There are 18 residues in the CDR3. From germline, CDR1 is SGHTA and CDR2 FQGNSA. CDR3 sequence reads: CASSSEKPTPSSYNEQFF. CDR3 in DNA: TGTGCCAGCAGCTCCGAAAAGCCGACTCCTAGCTCCTACAATGAGCAGTTCTTC.